These 6 T cell receptor beta chains came from one sample sequenced in a study of blood T cells in healthy people across ages. A second PCR, run for about 7 to 11 cycles, used a sample-barcoded 5' primer plus a J-beta primer mix. MiXCR, run by TCRdb on the 5' RACE reads, gives a single entry per CDR3 protein. Found here are roughly 680,000 distinct CDR3 sequences, 45% to 50% of them singletons; the top ten hold roughly 34%. What was sequenced was blood. The receptors stem from a woman aged 55-69 years in good health.

This chain uses TRBV29-1 with TRBJ2-4; D possibly corresponds to TRBD2 (5 bases). Judging by the DNA end, TRBJ2-5 fits better; the J call may be wrong. Germline V gives CDR1 SQVTM, CDR2 ANQGSEA. CDR3 length equals 15 residues. In DNA, the CDR3 is TGCAGCGTTCGCCGTGACTACATGGACCAAGAGACCCAGTACTTC. Protein product: CSVRRDYMDQETQYF.

This clonotype showed up many times. The rearrangement uses TRBV7-2 and TRBJ2-5, with 9 bases matching TRBD1. V lost 5 bases, J lost 5 bases, and 15 bases stayed unmatched. The germline V gene has CDR1 SGHTA and CDR2 FQGNSA. The CDR3 loop spans 17 amino acids. CDR3 nucleotide sequence: TGTGCCAGCAGCCAAGGATCAAACAGGGGGCCGGATGAGACCCAGTACTTC. This translates into CASSQGSNRGPDETQYF.

The chain recombines TRBV20-1 with TRBJ2-7, with 7 bases matching TRBD2. CDR1 is DFQATT, CDR2 SNEGSKA, per germline (reference sequence). V lost 3 bases to trimming and J lost 4 bases; unmatched junction nucleotides: 6. The CDR3 runs to 13 residues. In nucleotides, the CDR3 is TGCAGTGCTAGTCCAGCGGGACTTTACGAGCAGTACTTC. Amino acids: CSASPAGLYEQYF.

This chain joins TRBV20-1 and TRBJ2-6, with D hard to call. The CDR3 is made up of 13 amino acids. The V gene's germline CDR1 is DFQATT and CDR2 SNEGSKA (reference sequence). The V end lost 6 bases, the J end lost 4 bases, and 10 bases lay between the germline ends. The CDR3: CSAKDVGANVLTF. The CDR3 DNA is TGCAGTGCAAAGGATGTCGGGGCCAACGTCCTGACTTTC.

The chain carries TRBV15 and TRBJ2-3, with TRBD1 matching 8 bases. Per germline, CDR1 LNHNV and CDR2 YYDKDF (reference sequence). Trimming cost V 1 base and J 0 bases; bases outside gene matches: 0. The CDR3 contains 15 residues. CDR3 in DNA: TGTGCCACCAGCAGAGCAGGGGGCAGCACAGATACGCAGTATTTT. Translation: CATSRAGGSTDTQYF. Drawing the rest from reference TRBV15 and TRBJ2-3, the complete variable domain is DAMVIQNPRYQVTQFGKPVTLSCSQTLNHNVMYWYQQKSSQAPKLLFHYYDKDFNNEADTPDNFQSRRPNTSFCFLDIRSPGLGDTAMYLCATSRAGGSTDTQYFGPGTRLTVL.

The chain recombines TRBV9 with TRBJ2-5, with 13 positions matching TRBD2. This CDR3 is built from 16 residues. The ends lost 3 bases at V and 4 bases at J; junction bases unmatched: 6. In germline, CDR1 is SGDLS, CDR2 YYNGEE. The chain's CDR3 is CASSGTSGSWSETQYF. As DNA, the CDR3 is TGTGCCAGCAGCGGGACTAGCGGGAGTTGGTCAGAGACCCAGTACTTC.